A selection of T cell receptor beta chains follows, all from one sample in a study of blood T cell repertoires in COVID-19. The repertoire was sequenced with immunoSEQ multiplex PCR; TCRdb's copy has only in-frame clones and lacks some. The sample shows more than 15,000 clones, about 83% of them seen only once. Sequencing input: peripheral blood. Source of these receptors: a human donor in a cohort sampled during active COVID-19. Each CDR3 is given with its conserved first and last residue. D genes are given only for firm matches. Some rows mark clone size as missing; the rest say once, few, many or name a class of expanded clone.

>17|.|TRBJ2-1|TRBV4-3|TRBD2
TGCGCCAGCAGCCAAGAGGTAGCGGGCAGCTCCTACAATGAGCAGTTCTTC
CASSQEVAGSSYNEQFF
>20|.|TRBJ2-5|TRBV3-1/TRBV3-2|TRBD2
TGTGCCAGCAGCCAAAAGCCCCCGGCTAGCGGGAGTAAGAGGTGGGAGACCCAGTACTTC
CASSQKPPASGSKRWETQYF
>16|once|TRBJ1-1|TRBV2|.
TGTGCCAGCAGTCGCGGGGGGGAGAGAATAAACACTGAAGCTTTCTTT
CASSRGGERINTEAFF
>16|.|TRBJ2-7|TRBV7-2|TRBD2
TGTGCCAGCAGCTTAGCACAAGCGGGAGGCTCCTACGAGCAGTACTTC
CASSLAQAGGSYEQYF
>13|.|TRBJ2-5|TRBV28|.
TGTGCCAGCAGTTTACTTGCGCAAGAGACCCAGTACTTC
CASSLLAQETQYF
>13|.|TRBJ1-1|TRBV27|TRBD1
TGTGCCAGCAGTCCACAGGGGTGGACTGAAGCTTTCTTT
CASSPQGWTEAFF
>15|once|TRBJ1-2|TRBV28|TRBD1
TGTGCCAGCAGCCCCCCTCGGACAGGGTTCCATGGCTACACCTTC
CASSPPRTGFHGYTF
>13|.|TRBJ2-1|TRBV4-3|.
TGCGCCAGCAGCCAAGGATCGGACAATGAGCAGTTCTTC
CASSQGSDNEQFF
>12|.|TRBJ2-2|TRBV7-9|.
TGTGCCAGCAGCTTATTTCTCGGGGAGCTGTTTTTT
CASSLFLGELFF
>13|once|TRBJ2-5|TRBV19|.
TGTGCCAGTAGTATGGCGCGGGGTGAGACCCAGTACTTC
CASSMARGETQYF
>12|.|TRBJ1-2|TRBV12-3/TRBV12-4|.
TGTGCCAGCAGCAAGACAGCATTGGGCTACACCTTC
CASSKTALGYTF
>15|.|TRBJ1-2|TRBV9|TRBD1
TGTGCCAGCAGCGCCAACCCGACAGGGGCGCGGGGCTACACCTTC
CASSANPTGARGYTF
>16|.|TRBJ2-7|TRBV6-2/TRBV6-3|TRBD1
TGTGCCAGCAGTTACTCGAGTCCCGCGACAGGGAGCGAGCAGTACTTC
CASSYSSPATGSEQYF
>15|.|TRBJ2-7|TRBV15|.
TGTGCCACCAGTAGAGATCCGGGAGTAAGCCACGAGCAGTACTTC
CATSRDPGVSHEQYF
>15|.|TRBJ2-3|TRBV28|TRBD1
TGTGCCAGCAGTTTTGGGACAGGGAGCACAGATACGCAGTATTTT
CASSFGTGSTDTQYF